The 28 T cell receptor beta chains presented below share a single source sample, sequenced in a study of OX40 agonist ivuxolimab in advanced cancers. Library creation used the immunoSEQ multiplex PCR assay. Entries here come from immuneACCESS through TCRdb and include only in-frame sequences with V and J called. Some clones fail to appear in such tables; in the studies checked, an unresolved V gene covers under half of the shortfall, and the cause of the remainder is unknown. The sample table shows about 61,000 clones, and roughly four fifths are seen once. Jointly, the top ten make up less than 3.5% of the sample. Source: CD4+ or CD8+ T cells sorted from blood, taken in a trial of the OX40 agonist ivuxolimab. Receptor source: an adult with an advanced solid tumor such as melanoma, head and neck, liver or kidney cancer.

The chain employs TRBV25-1 and TRBJ2-3, with 7 bases fitting TRBD1. The germline V gene encodes CDR1 MGHDK and CDR2 SYGVNS. The CDR3 is made up of 18 amino acids. V shed 3 bases, J shed 1 base, and the junction held 13 bases outside the gene matches. The CDR3 DNA reads as TGTGCCAGCAGTGACCTATCCCGACAGGGTCAAGGCACAGATACGCAGTATTTT. Translated: CASSDLSRQGQGTDTQYF.

V and J are TRBV27 and TRBJ2-7; maybe TRBD1 (5 bases). Germline CDR1 and CDR2: MNHEY and SMNVEV (reference sequence). The CDR3 spans 9 residues. The CDR3, as DNA: TGTGCCAGCAGTACGGACACCCCGGTC. It translates to CASSTDTPV.

This clone was picked up a small number of times. The chain uses TRBV5-6 and TRBJ1-6; 7 nucleotides line up with TRBD1. V trimming: 4 bases; J trimming: 9 bases; junction bases outside the gene matches: 7. There are 14 residues in the CDR3. Germline lookup yields CDR1 SGHDT and CDR2 YYEEEE. The DNA for the CDR3 is TGTGCCAGCAGCCCGGGACAGCGGGGTTCACCCCTCCACTTT. Translated, it gives CASSPGQRGSPLHF.

The V and J genes are TRBV28 and TRBJ1-2, with a possible D match to TRBD1 (5 bases). CDR3 length: 15 amino acids. Trimming pared 5 bases from V and 5 bases from J, leaving 18 bases between. Germline CDR1 and CDR2: MDHEN and SYDVKM. The DNA of the CDR3 is TGTGCCAGCAGTCTAGTCGGGGCAGCTCCATATGGCTACACCTTC. It is translated as CASSLVGAAPYGYTF.

The chain is built from TRBV7-9 and TRBJ1-2; D gene ambiguous. This CDR3 is built from 14 residues. Germline V gives CDR1 SEHNR, CDR2 FQNEAQ (reference sequence). Trimming stripped 4 bases from V and 2 bases from J, with 11 bases between. For the CDR3, the DNA is TGTGCCAGCAGCTCGGACGGACCGAACTATGGCTACACCTTC. This gives the protein CASSSDGPNYGYTF.

The genes are TRBV5-5 and TRBJ2-7; D gene unclear. This CDR3 has 15 amino acids. The V gene's germline CDR1 is SGHKS and CDR2 YYEKEE (reference sequence). V shed 3 bases and J shed 2 bases, with 15 bases lying between them. CDR3 sequence (DNA): TGTGCCAGCAGCTCCGTTTTTCTTGAGACCTACGAGCAGTACTTC. Amino acid sequence: CASSSVFLETYEQYF.

This clone was seen a handful of times. The genes are TRBV5-1 and TRBJ1-1; TRBD1 aligns across 8 bases. With V trimmed by 4 bases and J by 1 base, 9 bases remained unmatched. CDR1 is SGHRS and CDR2 is YFSETQ in the germline V gene. This CDR3 has 16 residues. The DNA of the CDR3 is TGCGCCAGCAGCCTTACAGGGGGATCCCAGAACACTGAAGCTTTCTTT. Translating gives CASSLTGGSQNTEAFF.

The V gene is TRBV28, the J gene TRBJ2-7, with a possible D match to TRBD2 (6 bases). The CDR3 has 14 amino acids. The V gene's germline CDR1 is MDHEN and CDR2 SYDVKM. V gave up 6 bases and J gave up 2 bases, with 14 bases separating them. DNA for the CDR3: TGTGCCAGCAGCCCCGGGACTGACGCCTACGAGCAGTACTTC. Its translation: CASSPGTDAYEQYF.

Here the CDR3 DNA reads TGTGCCAGCAGCGCCTCCCGCGGGTACAGGTCCCAAGAGACCCAGTACTTC. This codes for CASSASRGYRSQETQYF. V is TRBV5-4 and J is TRBJ2-5; D may correspond to TRBD1 or TRBD2 (5 bases each). The CDR3 extends over 17 amino acids. The germline V gene encodes CDR1 SGHNT and CDR2 YYREEE (reference sequence). The V gene lost 4 bases and the J gene lost 1 base, with 20 bases spanning the gap.

The chain recombines TRBV5-1 with TRBJ2-5; 9 bases line up with TRBD1. Germline V gene data show CDR1 as SGHRS and CDR2 as YFSETQ. With V trimmed by 4 bases and J by 1 base, 5 bases remained unmatched. The CDR3 has 15 amino acids. CDR3 sequence: CASSLGTGPQETQYF. CDR3 nucleotide sequence: TGCGCCAGCAGCCTGGGGACAGGGCCCCAAGAGACCCAGTACTTC.

The CDR3 is CASDEQGYEQYF. The DNA of the CDR3 is TGTGCCAGCGACGAGCAGGGATACGAGCAGTACTTC. The rearrangement uses TRBV2 and TRBJ2-7; perhaps TRBD1 as D (5 bases). The germline V gene encodes CDR1 SNHLY and CDR2 FYNNEI. There are 12 residues in the CDR3. The V gene lost 8 bases and the J gene lost 4 bases, with 12 bases spanning the gap.

The gene calls are TRBV25-1 and TRBJ1-5; D is uncertain. From germline, CDR1 is MGHDK and CDR2 SYGVNS. The length of the CDR3 is 14 residues. Between the trimmed V and J ends, which lost 3 bases and 1 base, there was a span of 7 bases. This CDR3 reads CASSEIGSNQPQHF. As DNA, the CDR3 is TGTGCCAGCAGTGAGATAGGAAGCAATCAGCCCCAGCATTTT.

V gene TRBV18 combines with J gene TRBJ2-1; D gene uncertain. The CDR3 covers 13 residues. Trimming left V 3 bases short and J 4 bases short, with 7 bases between. CDR1 is KGHSH, CDR2 LQKENI, per germline. The CDR3 spells CASSPLSYNEQFF. The CDR3 coding sequence is TGTGCCAGCTCACCTTTAAGTTACAATGAGCAGTTCTTC.

CDR3 sequence reads: CASNRGTLNTEAFF. The CDR3 region has the DNA TGTGCCAGCAACAGGGGAACTTTGAACACTGAAGCTTTCTTT. J is TRBJ1-1 and V is TRBV11-2, with 7 bases fitting TRBD1. Germline V gives CDR1 SGHAT, CDR2 FQNNGV. CDR3 length: 14 residues. V dropped 7 bases and J dropped 0; count of bases not matched to a gene: 5.

The CDR3 sequence is CASPKTGANVLTF. The DNA of the CDR3 is TGTGCCAGCCCGAAAACTGGGGCCAACGTCCTGACTTTC. V usage is TRBV18 and J usage is TRBJ2-6, with D hard to call. The CDR3 is made up of 13 amino acids. Germline V gives CDR1 KGHSH, CDR2 LQKENI. Trimming stripped 8 bases from V and 2 bases from J, with 7 bases between.

This chain joins TRBV19 and TRBJ1-3; no reliable D call. CDR3 length: 13 residues. Trimming removed 6 bases at V and 0 bases at J, with 6 bases between. Germline assignment: CDR1 LNHDA and CDR2 SQIVND (reference sequence). CDR3 sequence: CASRIGSGNTIYF. CDR3 sequence (DNA): TGTGCCAGTAGGATCGGCTCTGGAAACACCATATATTTT.

This sequence joins TRBV6-6 and TRBJ1-5; TRBD1 is a possible D gene (5 bases). Germline values: CDR1 MNHNY, CDR2 SVGAGI (reference sequence). The CDR3 has 15 residues. The V end lost 6 bases, the J end lost 9 bases, and 21 bases lay between the germline ends. CDR3 in amino acids: CASSPGGGGPRPQHF. CDR3 coding DNA: TGTGCCAGCAGCCCTGGTGGGGGGGGACCTAGGCCCCAGCATTTT.

The chain recombines TRBV30 with TRBJ2-7; D might be TRBD1 or TRBD2, each matching 7 bases. Germline values: CDR1 GTSNPN, CDR2 SVGIG (reference sequence). This CDR3 is 14 amino acids long. Trimming removed 3 bases from V and 2 bases from J, with 14 bases in between. The CDR3 here is CAWRGRGGTYEQYF. CDR3 nucleotide sequence: TGTGCCTGGAGGGGCAGGGGGGGCACCTACGAGCAGTACTTC.

The chain links TRBV5-1 to TRBJ1-1; unclear D gene. Germline-derived CDR1 and CDR2 are SGHRS and YFSETQ. The CDR3 contains 13 residues. V was shortened by 4 bases and J by 0 bases, with 7 bases between the two germline ends. CDR3 loop: CASSRELNTEAFF. CDR3 bases: TGCGCCAGCAGCAGGGAATTGAACACTGAAGCTTTCTTT. Filled out from reference TRBV5-1 and TRBJ1-1, the complete variable domain reads KAGVTQTPRYLIKTRGQQVTLSCSPISGHRSVSWYQQTPGQGLQFLFEYFSETQRNKGNFPGRFSGRQFSNSRSEMNVSTLELGDSALYLCASSRELNTEAFFGQGTRLTVV.

This chain joins TRBV10-3 and TRBJ2-7, with TRBD2 identical over 7 bases. The CDR3 loop spans 19 amino acids. V was clipped by 3 bases and J by 3 bases; unmatched bases: 20. The germline V gene has CDR1 ENHRY and CDR2 SYGVKD. DNA of the CDR3: TGTGCCATCAGTGATACCCTATCCGGGACTGGGGGGGGGTACTACGAGCAGTACTTC. This translates into CAISDTLSGTGGGYYEQYF.

This clone was seen once. This chain uses TRBV19 with TRBJ1-1; D gene unclear. V was trimmed by 3 bases and J by 1 base, leaving 12 bases between them. The germline CDR1 and CDR2 sequences are LNHDA and SQIVND (reference sequence). The CDR3 has 15 amino acids. The CDR3 region has the DNA TGTGCCAGTAGTATCGGATGGAGAGAGAACACTGAAGCTTTCTTT. As protein: CASSIGWRENTEAFF.

This chain joins TRBV19 and TRBJ2-1; 8 positions agree with TRBD2. The CDR3 covers 14 residues. Germline-derived CDR1 and CDR2 are LNHDA and SQIVND (reference sequence). Unmatched junction bases numbered 7, after V lost 9 bases and J lost 3 bases. The CDR3 sequence: CASREAGDYNEQFF. The DNA for the CDR3 is TGTGCCAGCAGAGAAGCGGGGGACTACAATGAGCAGTTCTTC.

The chain combines TRBV11-1 with TRBJ2-3; D ambiguous. The V end lost 8 bases, the J end lost 0 bases, and 12 bases lay between the germline ends. CDR1 is SGHAT, CDR2 FQDESV, per germline (reference sequence). The CDR3 is 14 residues long. The CDR3 DNA reads TGTGCCAGCGGCAAAATAGGTAGCACAGATACGCAGTATTTT. Protein: CASGKIGSTDTQYF.

The chain combines TRBV10-3 with TRBJ1-6; D ambiguous. CDR1 is ENHRY and CDR2 is SYGVKD in the germline V gene. The CDR3 consists of 15 residues. Deletions cut 0 bases from V and 7 bases from J, with 10 bases between. CDR3 nucleotide sequence: TGTGCCATCAGTGAGTCGCAGGTGCGCAATTCACCCCTCCACTTT. Translated, it gives CAISESQVRNSPLHF.

The chain carries TRBV29-1 and TRBJ2-2; 8 bases line up with TRBD1. With V trimmed by 6 bases and J by 0 bases, 9 bases remained unmatched. Looked up from germline, CDR1 is SQVTM and CDR2 is ANQGSEA. There are 16 residues in the CDR3. The CDR3 DNA is TGCAGCGTCCCGAGCGACAGGGGCACGAACACCGGGGAGCTGTTTTTT. Amino acids: CSVPSDRGTNTGELFF.

This chain links TRBV28 with TRBJ1-5; D is undetermined. Germline CDR1 MDHEN, CDR2 SYDVKM. This CDR3 spans 13 amino acids. Trimming took off 6 bases at V and 6 bases at J, with 12 bases between the two ends. CDR3 protein: CASRSRSAQPQHF. DNA for the CDR3: TGTGCCAGCAGGTCTCGGAGTGCTCAGCCCCAGCATTTT.

The rearrangement uses TRBV4-2 and TRBJ1-1; no clear D gene. Trimming took 1 base from V and 11 from J, leaving 20 bases between them. This CDR3 is built from 15 residues. The germline CDR1 and CDR2 sequences are LGHNA and YNFKEQ. DNA of the CDR3: TGTGCCAGCAGCCAAGTCGGCAGGACCTCTTTTCTGGCTTTCTTT. Its translation is CASSQVGRTSFLAFF.

V is TRBV6-1 and J is TRBJ1-6, with 8 bases matching TRBD1. Trimming cost V 3 bases and J 7 bases; bases outside gene matches: 2. Germline CDR1 MNHNS, CDR2 SASEGT. The CDR3 length is 14 residues. CDR3 nucleotide sequence: TGTGCCAGCAGTGAGACAGGGGAAAATTCACCCCTCCACTTT. Encoded protein: CASSETGENSPLHF.